The rows below give T cell receptor beta chains drawn from one sample of a study of shared clonotypes between healthy human individuals. Measured with immunoSEQ multiplex PCR; TCRdb has only the in-frame clones, and not every one. The sample contains 2 million to 2.5 million clones, 93% of which appear only once. Input material: naive CD4+ T cells from PBMCs. The receptor set was obtained from a man aged 18 to 30 in good health. Some clones in this sample may be carry-over from other donors' samples. Both conserved end residues are part of each CDR3. A D gene is named only where the DNA matches it firmly. Size is omitted from some rows. Given values are once, few, many or a class for expanded clones.

V	size	D	J	CDR3	DNA
TRBV11-2	once	.	TRBJ1-1	CASSPASGARAFF	TGTGCCAGCAGCCCTGCGTCGGGCGCCCGGGCTTTCTTT
TRBV15	.	.	TRBJ2-1	CATSRDYGGAYNEQFF	TGTGCCACCAGCAGAGATTACGGAGGGGCCTACAATGAGCAGTTCTTC
TRBV6-4	.	.	TRBJ1-1	CASSPQQGMNTEAFF	TGTGCCAGCAGCCCACAACAGGGAATGAACACTGAAGCTTTCTTT
TRBV25-1	once	TRBD1	TRBJ2-6	CASSAGTGRANVLTF	TGTGCCAGCAGTGCCGGGACAGGGAGGGCCAACGTCCTGACTTTC
TRBV28	.	TRBD1	TRBJ1-5	CASSSTGAGNQPQHF	TGTGCCAGCAGTTCCACAGGGGCTGGCAATCAGCCCCAGCATTTT
TRBV4-2	.	.	TRBJ2-1	CASSPLGGSYNEQFF	TGTGCCAGCAGCCCACTCGGGGGATCCTACAATGAGCAGTTCTTC
TRBV27	once	TRBD2	TRBJ2-5	CASREGGDAETQYF	TGTGCCAGCAGAGAGGGAGGGGACGCGGAGACCCAGTACTTC
TRBV4-3	once	TRBD2	TRBJ2-1	CASSQGLKVLAGRYNEQFF	TGCGCCAGCAGCCAAGGGCTCAAGGTACTAGCGGGACGATACAATGAGCAGTTCTTC
TRBV6-1	once	TRBD1	TRBJ1-2	CASWGQTNSNYGYTF	TGTGCCAGCTGGGGACAGACTAATTCTAACTATGGCTACACCTTC
TRBV28	.	.	TRBJ1-5	CASGMLPDYSNQPQHF	TGTGCCAGCGGAATGTTACCGGACTATAGCAATCAGCCCCAGCATTTT
TRBV5-1	once	TRBD1	TRBJ2-1	CASSKDRMSSYNEQFF	TGCGCCAGCAGCAAGGACAGGATGAGCTCCTACAATGAGCAGTTCTTC
TRBV10-3	.	.	TRBJ1-3	CAISDRVAGNTIYF	TGTGCCATCAGTGACCGGGTAGCCGGAAACACCATATATTTT
TRBV28	.	.	TRBJ1-4	CASSLGATNEKLFF	TGTGCCAGCAGTCTAGGAGCAACTAATGAAAAACTGTTTTTT
TRBV4-1	.	.	TRBJ1-1	CASSQDPYRVGNTEAFF	TGCGCCAGCAGCCAAGATCCCTACAGGGTAGGGAACACTGAAGCTTTCTTT
TRBV19	once	TRBD1	TRBJ1-5	CASSRETGAPNQPQHF	TGTGCCAGTAGTAGGGAGACAGGGGCCCCCAATCAGCCCCAGCATTTT
TRBV25-1	few	TRBD1	TRBJ1-5	CASRGTGVESSNQPQHF	TGTGCCAGCAGGGGGACAGGGGTGGAAAGTAGCAATCAGCCCCAGCATTTT
TRBV9	.	.	TRBJ1-1	CASSPQDLGATEAFF	TGTGCCAGCAGCCCCCAGGACCTAGGGGCCACTGAAGCTTTCTTT
TRBV18	.	.	TRBJ1-2	CASSPIQGDGYTF	TGTGCCAGCTCACCTATTCAGGGAGATGGCTACACCTTC
TRBV6-4	.	.	TRBJ2-3	CASGGPSTDTQYF	TGTGCCAGCGGGGGGCCGAGCACAGATACGCAGTATTTT
TRBV29-1	.	.	TRBJ1-1	CSVERSSRRAFF	TGCAGCGTTGAAAGGTCGTCCAGGCGGGCTTTCTTT
TRBV7-8	.	.	TRBJ1-5	CASSHWESADQPQHF	TGTGCCAGCAGCCACTGGGAGTCCGCTGATCAGCCCCAGCATTTT
TRBV7-2	.	.	TRBJ2-5	CASSIWLGETQYF	TGTGCCAGCAGCATTTGGCTAGGGGAGACCCAGTACTTC
TRBV5-1	once	.	TRBJ2-7	CASSQPGQPYEQYF	TGCGCCAGCAGCCAGCCTGGACAGCCCTACGAGCAGTACTTC
TRBV15	.	.	TRBJ1-2	CATSTQGASLALYGYTF	TGTGCCACCAGCACCCAAGGGGCATCTTTAGCTCTATATGGCTACACCTTC
TRBV28	.	.	TRBJ2-7	CASRPRIAYEQYF	TGTGCCAGCAGACCAAGGATCGCCTACGAGCAGTACTTC
TRBV7-9	.	.	TRBJ2-3	CASSLVRSGSTDTQYF	TGTGCCAGCAGCTTAGTAAGGTCGGGTAGCACAGATACGCAGTATTTT
TRBV7-2	.	.	TRBJ1-1	CASSLVGVQSNTEAFF	TGTGCCAGCAGCTTAGTAGGGGTACAGTCGAACACTGAAGCTTTCTTT
TRBV6-1	.	.	TRBJ2-3	CASREGASGDTQYF	TGTGCCAGCCGGGAGGGGGCGAGTGGGGATACGCAGTATTTT
TRBV4-2	.	TRBD2	TRBJ2-7	CASSQIAGGPGSYEQYF	TGTGCCAGCAGCCAAATAGCGGGAGGGCCGGGCTCCTACGAGCAGTACTTC
TRBV18	.	TRBD1	TRBJ1-1	CASSLGQGANTEAFF	TGTGCCAGCTCACTGGGACAGGGGGCGAACACTGAAGCTTTCTTT
TRBV5-1	.	TRBD1	TRBJ2-7	CASRAPGTGTNEQYF	TGCGCCAGCAGGGCCCCCGGGACAGGGACGAACGAGCAGTACTTC
TRBV9	.	.	TRBJ2-4	CASSVALGAGDSPRLAKNIQYF	TGTGCCAGCAGCGTAGCTCTGGGGGCAGGGGACTCACCTAGGTTAGCCAAAAACATTCAGTACTTC
TRBV20-1	.	.	TRBJ1-1	CSASRTEAFF	TGCAGTGCTAGTCGGACTGAAGCTTTCTTT
TRBV27	.	.	TRBJ2-2	CASSLLGEDNTGELFF	TGTGCCAGCAGTTTATTGGGGGAAGATAACACCGGGGAGCTGTTTTTT
TRBV28	.	TRBD2	TRBJ2-1	CASSFTASGTINNEQFF	TGTGCCAGCAGTTTTACGGCTAGCGGGACAATCAACAATGAGCAGTTCTTC
TRBV4-3	.	TRBD1	TRBJ2-7	CASSQARTGGSYEQYF	TGCGCCAGCAGCCAAGCCCGGACAGGGGGCTCCTACGAGCAGTACTTC
TRBV28	.	TRBD2	TRBJ2-1	CASSAFSGRSYNEQFF	TGTGCCAGCAGTGCCTTTAGCGGGAGGTCGTACAATGAGCAGTTCTTC
TRBV5-4	.	.	TRBJ1-3	CASSSAKGGNTIYF	TGTGCCAGCAGCTCTGCTAAAGGTGGAAACACCATATATTTT
TRBV29-1	.	.	TRBJ2-4	CSVGGRAKNIQYF	TGCAGCGTTGGAGGCCGAGCCAAAAACATTCAGTACTTC
TRBV7-9	.	TRBD2	TRBJ2-1	CASSLSLAGDEQFF	TGTGCCAGCAGCTTAAGTCTAGCGGGAGACGAGCAGTTCTTC
TRBV4-1	.	.	TRBJ2-2	CASSQVLASWAGELFF	TGCGCCAGCAGCCAAGTCTTGGCTAGTTGGGCCGGGGAGCTGTTTTTT
TRBV18	.	.	TRBJ2-6	CASSPGGRAGANVLTF	TGTGCCAGCTCACCAGGGGGTAGAGCTGGGGCCAACGTCCTGACTTTC
TRBV7-3	.	TRBD1	TRBJ1-1	CASSATGGATEAFF	TGTGCCAGCAGCGCGACAGGGGGCGCGACTGAAGCTTTCTTT
TRBV6-5	.	TRBD2	TRBJ2-1	CASSYYGGSSYNEQFF	TGTGCCAGCAGTTACTACGGGGGGTCGTCCTACAATGAGCAGTTCTTC
TRBV28	.	TRBD1	TRBJ2-2	CASSRFKDRYTGELFF	TGTGCCAGCAGTAGGTTTAAGGACAGGTACACCGGGGAGCTGTTTTTT
TRBV9	.	.	TRBJ1-2	CASSVSVGNGYTF	TGTGCCAGCAGCGTTTCAGTAGGGAATGGCTACACCTTC
TRBV28	.	TRBD2	TRBJ2-1	CASSSRLAGSLAQQFF	TGTGCCAGCAGTTCTCGACTAGCGGGCTCCTTGGCGCAGCAGTTCTTC
TRBV15	once	.	TRBJ2-3	CATSRTQIRGDTQYF	TGTGCCACCAGCAGAACTCAGATACGAGGAGATACGCAGTATTTT
TRBV9	.	.	TRBJ2-1	CASTVGRASEYNEQFF	TGTGCCAGCACCGTGGGTAGGGCTAGCGAGTATAATGAGCAGTTCTTC
TRBV29-1	.	TRBD1	TRBJ2-1	CSVLRQGYNEQFF	TGCAGCGTTTTGCGACAGGGGTACAATGAGCAGTTCTTC
TRBV28	.	.	TRBJ2-6	CASSLRPGVGSGANVLTF	TGTGCCAGCAGTTTGCGGCCCGGGGTAGGGTCCGGGGCCAACGTCCTGACTTTC